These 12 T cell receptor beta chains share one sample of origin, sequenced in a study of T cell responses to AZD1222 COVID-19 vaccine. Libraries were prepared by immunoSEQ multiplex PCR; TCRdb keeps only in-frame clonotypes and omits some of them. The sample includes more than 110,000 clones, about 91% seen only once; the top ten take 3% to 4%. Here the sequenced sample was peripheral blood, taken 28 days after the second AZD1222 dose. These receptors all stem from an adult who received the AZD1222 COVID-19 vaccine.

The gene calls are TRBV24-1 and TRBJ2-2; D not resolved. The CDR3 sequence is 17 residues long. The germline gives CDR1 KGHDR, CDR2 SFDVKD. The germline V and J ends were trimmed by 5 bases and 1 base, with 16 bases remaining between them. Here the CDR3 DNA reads TGTGCCACCAGTGGGACGGACGGCTCTATGAACACCGGGGAGCTGTTTTTT. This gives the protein CATSGTDGSMNTGELFF.

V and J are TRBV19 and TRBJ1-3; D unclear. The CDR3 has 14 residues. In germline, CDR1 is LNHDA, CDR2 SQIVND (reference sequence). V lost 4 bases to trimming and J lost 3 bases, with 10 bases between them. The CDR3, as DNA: TGTGCCAGTAGTAGGCAGGACTATGGAAACACCATATATTTT. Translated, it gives CASSRQDYGNTIYF.

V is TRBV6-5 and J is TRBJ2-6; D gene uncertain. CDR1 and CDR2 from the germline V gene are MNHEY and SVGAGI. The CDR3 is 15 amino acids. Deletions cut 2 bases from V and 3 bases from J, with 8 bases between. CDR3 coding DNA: TGTGCCAGCAGTTACGAGGAAAGTGGGGCCAACGTCCTGACTTTC. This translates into CASSYEESGANVLTF.

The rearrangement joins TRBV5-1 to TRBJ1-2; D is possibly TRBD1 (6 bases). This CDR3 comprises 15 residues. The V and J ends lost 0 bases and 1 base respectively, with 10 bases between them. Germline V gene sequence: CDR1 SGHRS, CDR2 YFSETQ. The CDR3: CASSLEGGINYGYTF. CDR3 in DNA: TGCGCCAGCAGCTTGGAAGGGGGGATTAACTATGGCTACACCTTC.

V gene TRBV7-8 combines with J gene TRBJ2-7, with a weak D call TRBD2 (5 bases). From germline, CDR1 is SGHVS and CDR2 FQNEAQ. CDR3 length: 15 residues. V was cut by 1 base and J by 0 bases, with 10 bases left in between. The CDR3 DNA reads TGTGCCAGCAGCTTAGACCCGGGATCCTCCTACGAGCAGTACTTC. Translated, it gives CASSLDPGSSYEQYF.

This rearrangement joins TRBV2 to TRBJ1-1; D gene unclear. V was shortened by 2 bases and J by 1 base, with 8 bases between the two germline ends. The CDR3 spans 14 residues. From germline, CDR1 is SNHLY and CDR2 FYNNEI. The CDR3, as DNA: TGTGCCAGCAGTGAAAAAACACAGAACACTGAAGCTTTCTTT. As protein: CASSEKTQNTEAFF.

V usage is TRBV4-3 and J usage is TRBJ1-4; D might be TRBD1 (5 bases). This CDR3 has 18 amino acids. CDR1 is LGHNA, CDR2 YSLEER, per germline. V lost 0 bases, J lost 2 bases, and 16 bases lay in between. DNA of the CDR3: TGCGCCAGCAGCCAAGATCCGGCTTCCCGGGGGACTAATGAAAAACTGTTTTTT. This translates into CASSQDPASRGTNEKLFF.

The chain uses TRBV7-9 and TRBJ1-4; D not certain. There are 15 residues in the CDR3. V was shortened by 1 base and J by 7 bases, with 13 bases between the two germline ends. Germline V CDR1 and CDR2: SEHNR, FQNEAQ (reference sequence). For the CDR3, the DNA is TGTGCCAGCAGCTTAGGTAAGGGCCGGGGTGAAAAACTGTTTTTT. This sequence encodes CASSLGKGRGEKLFF.

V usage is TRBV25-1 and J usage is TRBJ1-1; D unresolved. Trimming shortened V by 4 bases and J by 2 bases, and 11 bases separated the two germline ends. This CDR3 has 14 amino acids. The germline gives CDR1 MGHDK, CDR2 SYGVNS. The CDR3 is CASSGLGFNTEAFF. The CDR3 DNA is TGTGCCAGCAGTGGATTAGGCTTCAACACTGAAGCTTTCTTT.

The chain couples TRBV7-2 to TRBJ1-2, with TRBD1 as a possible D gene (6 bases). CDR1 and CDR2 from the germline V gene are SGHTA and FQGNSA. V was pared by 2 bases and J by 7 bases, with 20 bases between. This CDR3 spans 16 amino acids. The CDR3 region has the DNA TGTGCCAGCAGCTTATCCCCCACGGACAGTCCTTTTGGCTACACCTTC. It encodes CASSLSPTDSPFGYTF.

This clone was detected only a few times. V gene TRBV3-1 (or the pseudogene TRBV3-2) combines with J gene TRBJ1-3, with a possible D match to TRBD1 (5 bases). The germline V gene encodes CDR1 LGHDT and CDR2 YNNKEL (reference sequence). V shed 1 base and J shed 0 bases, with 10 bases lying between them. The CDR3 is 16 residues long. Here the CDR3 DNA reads TGTGCCAGCAGCCAAGGGAGGGGAATCTCTGGAAACACCATATATTTT. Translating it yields CASSQGRGISGNTIYF.

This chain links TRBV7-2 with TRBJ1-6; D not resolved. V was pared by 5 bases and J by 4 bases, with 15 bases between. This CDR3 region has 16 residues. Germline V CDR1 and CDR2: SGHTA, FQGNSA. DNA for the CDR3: TGTGCCAGCAGCCATCAACTTTACTTATATAATTCACCCCTCCACTTT. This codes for CASSHQLYLYNSPLHF.